A selection of T cell receptor beta chains follows, all from one sample in a study of CD8+CD57+ T cells in acquired aplastic anemia. From the reads, TCRdb called clonotypes with MiXCR, one entry per CDR3 protein. The table shows over 40,000 distinct CDR3 sequences, with under 80% occurring only once. Specimen: sorted CD4+, CD8+, or CD8+CD57+ T cells (not recorded which) from PBMCs. Every receptor here comes from a human donor with aplastic anemia. Both conserved end residues are part of each CDR3.

>TRBJ2-7|TRBV7-9
CASSSRGNYEQYF
>TRBJ1-2|TRBV7-9
CASPEPNYGYTF
>TRBJ1-3|TRBV2
CASSAGGENTIYF
>TRBJ1-3|TRBV29-1
CSVAVDGNTIYF
>TRBJ1-5|TRBV20-1
CSAGGVETGSYSNQPQHF
>TRBJ2-7|TRBV10-3
CAIRGNYEQYF
>TRBJ1-4|TRBV10-3
CAISENDSYNEKLFF
>TRBJ2-1|TRBV24-1
CATSDPGTGDNEQFF
>TRBJ2-7|TRBV5-4
CASSLAPEPYLNYEQYF
>TRBJ1-1|TRBV6-5
CASSSGQVFMNTEAFF
>TRBJ1-1|TRBV29-1
CSVSPRMNTEAFF
>TRBJ2-5|TRBV7-2
CASSLLGETQYF
>TRBJ2-5|TRBV7-2
CASSVRGETQYF
>TRBJ2-7|TRBV25-1
CASSDLAGSYEQYF
>TRBJ2-1|TRBV29-1
CSVAVVLVDEQFF
>TRBJ1-1|TRBV20-1
CSARDLLSGTGAGEAFF
>TRBJ1-5|TRBV19
CATTEPARHNQPQHF
>TRBJ1-2|TRBV29-1
CSGDSSSDGHTF
>TRBJ1-5|TRBV12-3/TRBV12-4
CASSFGGAQPRHF
>TRBJ1-2|TRBV7-8
CASSSDSDYGYTF
>TRBJ2-2|TRBV29-1
CSVDPGTGEGPGELFF
>TRBJ2-3|TRBV6-1
CASSEAAGSTDTQYF
>TRBJ1-5|TRBV19
CASSDRGKGSNQPQHF
>TRBJ2-7|TRBV7-3
CASSLGADRALYF
>TRBJ1-5|TRBV29-1
CSVEVPDQPQHF
>TRBJ2-7|TRBV15
CATSRDMPPTASYF
>TRBJ2-7|TRBV30
CAWSSSGVDEQYF
>TRBJ1-6|TRBV6-1
CASSLGGSPLHF
>TRBJ2-6|TRBV7-8
CASSLEGGNVLTF
>TRBJ1-2|TRBV2
CASQRTGSYGYTF
>TRBJ1-5|TRBV10-1
CASRGGGRVENQHF
>TRBJ1-1|TRBV7-6
CASSLTGPTEAFF
>TRBJ2-7|TRBV6-5
CASTPDRASYEQYF
>TRBJ2-3|TRBV5-1
CASSAPGDKSTDTQYF
>TRBJ2-1|TRBV2
CASSRREVVNEQFF
>TRBJ2-7|TRBV12-3/TRBV12-4
CASSLGGLLTEQYF
>TRBJ2-1|TRBV7-3
CASSSSGGPYNEQFF
>TRBJ2-7|TRBV12-5
CASGLVPSVEQYF
>TRBJ2-7|TRBV7-6
CASSSKTGGSYEQYF
>TRBJ2-3|TRBV11-2
CASSLDRSADTQYF
>TRBJ2-5|TRBV15
CASAPGKETQYF
>TRBJ1-2|TRBV19
CASSIDDDYYGYTF
>TRBJ2-5|TRBV5-6
CASSLLIGGQQETQYF
>TRBJ2-7|TRBV4-2
CASRMAGATYEQYF
>TRBJ1-1|TRBV25-1
CASSEYGTGERGTEAFF
>TRBJ1-2|TRBV2
CASGDGYTF
>NA|TRBV20-1
CSASNRELEETQYF
>TRBJ1-1|TRBV5-1
CASSSTGSHLAEAFF
>TRBJ2-5|TRBV2
CASSEEGTQYF